Presented here are 14 T cell receptor beta chains from one specimen sequenced in a study of CD8+ T cells in alopecia areata. Regarding treatment: oral pan-JAK inhibitor, 5-10 mg twice daily. RNA was isolated and reverse transcribed to cDNA, the sequencing template. TCRdb's copy holds only in-frame clones and misses some; the assay was immunoSEQ multiplex PCR. The sample includes about 40,000 clones, approximately 92% seen only once; the top ten take approximately 17%. Sequenced material: CD8+ T cells sorted from blood, taken at week 24, from a patient treated with tofacitinib. The receptors here all came from a human donor with alopecia areata.

This clone appeared a few times. The chain uses TRBV6-4 and TRBJ2-3, with TRBD2 matching 9 bases. Per germline, CDR1 MRHNA and CDR2 SNTAGT. The V and J ends lost 6 bases and 3 bases, in that order; junction bases with no gene match: 4. This CDR3 has 14 residues. CDR3 amino acids: CASSRAGGTDTQYF. The CDR3 DNA is TGTGCCAGCAGCCGAGCGGGGGGAACAGATACGCAGTATTTT.

The genes are TRBV7-9 and TRBJ2-7; perhaps TRBD2 as D (6 bases). CDR1 and CDR2 from the germline V gene are SEHNR and FQNEAQ (reference sequence). The CDR3 has 14 amino acids. With 3 bases removed from V and 6 bases from J, the gap between germline ends came to 15 bases. The CDR3 DNA is TGTGCCAGCAGCTTGGAGGGCGCAGCCCGCGAGCAGTACTTC. It codes for CASSLEGAAREQYF.

This chain connects TRBV19 to TRBJ2-3; D unresolved. V was shortened by 2 bases and J by 2 bases, with 11 bases between the two germline ends. The CDR3 is 15 residues long. CDR1 is LNHDA and CDR2 is SQIVND in the germline V gene (reference sequence). The CDR3 DNA sequence: TGTGCCAGTAGTATATCCAGTACGAACACAGATACGCAGTATTTT. Its protein product is CASSISSTNTDTQYF. Combining the CDR3 with reference TRBV19 and TRBJ2-3 gives the whole variable domain DGGITQSPKYLFRKEGQNVTLSCEQNLNHDAMYWYRQDPGQGLRLIYYSQIVNDFQKGDIAEGYSVSREKKESFPLTVTSAQKNPTAFYLCASSISSTNTDTQYFGPGTRLTVL.

This clone was seen just once. The chain employs TRBV6-5 and TRBJ2-1, with 9 bases that match TRBD2. The length of the CDR3 is 16 residues. Germline V lookup: CDR1 MNHEY, CDR2 SVGAGI. The junction had 9 bases not matched to a gene; V was cut back by 3 bases and J by 6 bases. This CDR3 is CASSYTWGTSTNEQFF. CDR3 DNA: TGTGCCAGCAGTTATACTTGGGGGACTAGCACCAATGAGCAGTTCTTC.

DNA of the CDR3: TGTGCCAGCAGTTTAGGTGTGGGGGTGGCAAGAGCCGGGGAGCTGTTTTTT. It specifies CASSLGVGVARAGELFF. The rearrangement uses TRBV27 and TRBJ2-2; either TRBD1 or TRBD2 may supply D (5 bases each). CDR1 is MNHEY, CDR2 SMNVEV, per germline (reference sequence). This CDR3 has 17 residues. V lost 2 bases and J lost 6, with 19 bases in between.

The gene calls are TRBV6-1 and TRBJ2-5; unclear D gene. This CDR3 has 16 residues. Germline-derived CDR1 and CDR2 are MNHNS and SASEGT. V was pared by 2 bases and J by 1 base, with 14 bases between. The DNA of the CDR3 is TGTGCCAGCAGTGAAAACTGGGTGTGGGGCCAAGAGACCCAGTACTTC. This translates into CASSENWVWGQETQYF.

The gene calls are TRBV9 and TRBJ2-5, with 10 bases matching TRBD1. Germline V gene data show CDR1 as SGDLS and CDR2 as YYNGEE. The junction had 7 bases not matched to a gene; V was cut back by 1 base and J by 1 base. CDR3 length equals 17 residues. The CDR3 is CASSVSVRTGGQETQYF. DNA of the CDR3: TGTGCCAGCAGCGTAAGTGTGAGGACAGGGGGCCAAGAGACCCAGTACTTC.

The chain recombines TRBV19 with TRBJ2-7; 7 nucleotides match TRBD1. The V segment lost 0 bases and the J segment 3 bases; nucleotides outside the gene matches: 5. Germline V gives CDR1 LNHDA, CDR2 SQIVND (reference sequence). The CDR3 has 15 amino acids. In DNA form, the CDR3 reads TGTGCCAGTAGTATAGAGAGGGACAGCTACTACGAGCAGTACTTC. Translated, it gives CASSIERDSYYEQYF.

The J gene is TRBJ2-7, the V gene TRBV10-3, with TRBD1 matching over 8 bases. CDR3 length equals 13 residues. Looked up from germline, CDR1 is ENHRY and CDR2 is SYGVKD. Trimming removed 3 bases from V and 9 bases from J; junction bases left unmatched: 7. The CDR3 coding sequence is TGTGCCATCAGTGACCCCCAGGGGGCCAGGCAGTACTTC. Its translation: CAISDPQGARQYF.

This clone has more than one count but fewer than ten. The chain links TRBV29-1 to TRBJ2-5; the D is unclear. The V end lost 4 bases, the J end lost 1 base, and 13 bases lay between the germline ends. The CDR3 is made up of 14 amino acids. Germline V lookup: CDR1 SQVTM, CDR2 ANQGSEA. The CDR3 reads CSVGLRILQETQYF. Here the CDR3 DNA reads TGCAGCGTTGGTCTACGGATTCTCCAAGAGACCCAGTACTTC.

This rearrangement joins TRBV7-2 to TRBJ2-3; 8 nucleotides line up with TRBD2. The CDR3 runs 17 residues. J was trimmed by 0 bases and V by 5 bases; bases with no gene match: 10. Germline V gene lookup returns CDR1 SGHTA and CDR2 FQGNSA. The CDR3 bases are TGTGCCAGCAGCCCCCAGCGGGAGCGGCTTAGCACAGATACGCAGTATTTT. It specifies CASSPQRERLSTDTQYF.

This chain joins TRBV14 and TRBJ2-7, with D hard to call. The germline gives CDR1 SGHDN, CDR2 FVKESK. CDR3 length: 12 amino acids. V lost 0 bases and J lost 3, with 3 bases in between. The DNA of the CDR3 is TGTGCCAGCAGCCAAGACTACTACGAGCAGTACTTC. Protein product: CASSQDYYEQYF.

The sample holds one count of this clone. The chain has TRBV7-2 and TRBJ2-7; 7 bases are a match to TRBD1. Germline CDR1 is SGHTA and CDR2 is FQGNSA. The CDR3 spans 14 residues. Losses at the gene ends were 7 bases for V and 4 bases for J; bases not matched to a gene: 10. CDR3 sequence reads: CASNLDRDDYEQYF. CDR3 in DNA: TGTGCCAGCAACCTAGACAGGGATGATTACGAGCAGTACTTC.

The chain carries TRBV5-6 and TRBJ2-5; D is possibly TRBD1 (5 bases). Gene TRBJ2-7 matches the end of the DNA better, so the J call may be wrong. The V gene's germline CDR1 is SGHDT and CDR2 YYEEEE. This CDR3 has 13 amino acids. The DNA for the CDR3 is TGTGCCAGCAGCTCAGACAGTTCCTACGAGCAGTACTTC. Translation: CASSSDSSYEQYF.